This T cell receptor (beta chain) was sequenced during a study of radiotherapy plus CTLA-4 blockade in lung cancer. On the study more broadly: An objective response was seen in around 17% of patients, and disease control in less than 40%. Study-level findings and limits: Clones of tumor-derived TCRs expanded in blood after radiotherapy plus ipilimumab. How blood T cell clones changed early, along with interferon-beta, reportedly forecast response best.

Sequencing used immunoSEQ multiplex PCR; TCRdb keeps in-frame clones, though not all of them. Here the sample spans 55,000 to 65,000 clones, 65% to 85% being singletons. On this clone itself: The antigen remains unidentified.

Patients with chemo-refractory metastatic non-small-cell lung cancer received focal radiation plus CTLA-4 blockade with ipilimumab. The germline V gene has CDR1 SNHLY and CDR2 FYNNEI. The CDR3 is made up of 18 amino acids. V was pared by 1 base and J by 2 bases, with 18 bases between. The starting material was peripheral blood, obtained from a patient treated with radiotherapy plus ipilimumab. This chain joins TRBV2 and TRBJ1-3; D remains ambiguous. This TCR was sampled from a human donor with non-small cell lung cancer who had a complete response to radiotherapy plus ipilimumab. The CDR3 coding sequence is TGTGCCAGCAGTGAAGTCCGCCCGGGGTCGGCAGCTGGAAACACCATATATTTT. Its protein is CASSEVRPGSAAGNTIYF. Using reference TRBV2 and TRBJ1-3 for the parts outside the CDR3, the full variable domain is EPEVTQTPSHQVTQMGQEVILRCVPISNHLYFYWYRQILGQKVEFLVSFYNNEISEKSEIFDDQFSVERPDGSNFTLKIRSTKLEDSAMYFCASSEVRPGSAAGNTIYFGEGSWLTVV.